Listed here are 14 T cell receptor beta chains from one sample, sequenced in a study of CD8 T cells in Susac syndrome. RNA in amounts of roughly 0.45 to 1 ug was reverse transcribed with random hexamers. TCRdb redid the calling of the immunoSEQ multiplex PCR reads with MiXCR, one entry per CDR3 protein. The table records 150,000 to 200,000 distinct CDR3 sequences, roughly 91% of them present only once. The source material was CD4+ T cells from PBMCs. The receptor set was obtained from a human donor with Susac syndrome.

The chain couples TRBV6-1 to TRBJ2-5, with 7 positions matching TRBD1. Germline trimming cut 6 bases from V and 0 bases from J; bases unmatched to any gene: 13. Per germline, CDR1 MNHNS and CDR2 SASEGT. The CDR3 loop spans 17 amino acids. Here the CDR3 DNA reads TGTGCCAGCAGGACTGGGACAGCCAACAAATACCAAGAGACCCAGTACTTC. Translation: CASRTGTANKYQETQYF.

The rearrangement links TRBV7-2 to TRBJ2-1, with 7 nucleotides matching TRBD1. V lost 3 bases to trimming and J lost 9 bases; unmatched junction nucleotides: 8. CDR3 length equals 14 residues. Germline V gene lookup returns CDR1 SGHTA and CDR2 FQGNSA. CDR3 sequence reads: CASSLSQDRAEQFF. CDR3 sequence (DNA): TGTGCCAGCAGCTTGTCCCAAGACAGGGCTGAGCAGTTCTTC.

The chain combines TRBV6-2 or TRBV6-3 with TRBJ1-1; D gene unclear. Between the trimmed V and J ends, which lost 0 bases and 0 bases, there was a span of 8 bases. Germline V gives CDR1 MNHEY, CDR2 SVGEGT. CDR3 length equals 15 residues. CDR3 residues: CASSYSMGMNTEAFF. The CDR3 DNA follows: TGTGCCAGCAGTTACTCGATGGGAATGAACACTGAAGCTTTCTTT.

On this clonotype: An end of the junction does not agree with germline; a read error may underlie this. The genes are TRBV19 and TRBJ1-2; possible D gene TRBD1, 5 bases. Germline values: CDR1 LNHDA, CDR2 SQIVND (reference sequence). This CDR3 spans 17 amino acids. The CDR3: CASSIDPSTAWDYSYTF. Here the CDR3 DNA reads TGTGCCAGTAGTATAGACCCTTCGACAGCCTGGGACTATAGCTACACCTTC.

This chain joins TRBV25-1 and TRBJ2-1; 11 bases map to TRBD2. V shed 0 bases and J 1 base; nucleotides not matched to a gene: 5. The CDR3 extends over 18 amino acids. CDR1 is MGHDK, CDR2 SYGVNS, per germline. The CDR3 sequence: CASSEYNLAGGSYNEQFF. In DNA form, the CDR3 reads TGTGCCAGCAGTGAATATAACCTAGCGGGAGGTTCCTACAATGAGCAGTTCTTC.

CDR3 region: CASSQGTSGVFTGELFF. The CDR3 DNA reads as TGTGCCAGCAGCCAAGGGACTAGCGGGGTGTTCACCGGGGAGCTGTTTTTT. The chain uses TRBV3-1 and TRBJ2-2; 12 bases agree with TRBD2. CDR1 and CDR2 from the germline V gene are LGHDT and YNNKEL (reference sequence). This CDR3 contains 17 residues. V gave up 1 base and J gave up 4 bases; unmatched junction bases: 4.

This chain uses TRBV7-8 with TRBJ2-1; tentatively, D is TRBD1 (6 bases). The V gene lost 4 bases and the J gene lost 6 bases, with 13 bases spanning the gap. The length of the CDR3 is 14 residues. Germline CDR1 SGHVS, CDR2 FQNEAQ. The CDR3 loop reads CASSSFNRVNEQFF. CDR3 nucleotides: TGTGCCAGCAGCTCGTTCAACAGGGTCAATGAGCAGTTCTTC.

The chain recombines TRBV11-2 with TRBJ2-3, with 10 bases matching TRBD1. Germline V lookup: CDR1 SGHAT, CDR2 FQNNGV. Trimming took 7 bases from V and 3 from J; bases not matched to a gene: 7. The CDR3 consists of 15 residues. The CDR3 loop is CASNGQGVSTDTQYF. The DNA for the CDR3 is TGTGCCAGCAACGGACAGGGGGTGTCGACAGATACGCAGTATTTT.

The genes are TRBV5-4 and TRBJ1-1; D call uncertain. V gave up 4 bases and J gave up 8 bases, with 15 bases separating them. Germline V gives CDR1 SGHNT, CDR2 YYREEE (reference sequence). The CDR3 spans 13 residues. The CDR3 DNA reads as TGTGCCAGCAGCCAACAACACATGCGGGAAGCTTTCTTT. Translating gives CASSQQHMREAFF. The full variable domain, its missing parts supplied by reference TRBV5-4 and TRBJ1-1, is ETGVTQSPTHLIKTRGQQVTLRCSSQSGHNTVSWYQQALGQGPQFIFQYYREEENGRGNFPPRFSGLQFPNYSSELNVNALELDDSALYLCASSQQHMREAFFGQGTRLTVV.

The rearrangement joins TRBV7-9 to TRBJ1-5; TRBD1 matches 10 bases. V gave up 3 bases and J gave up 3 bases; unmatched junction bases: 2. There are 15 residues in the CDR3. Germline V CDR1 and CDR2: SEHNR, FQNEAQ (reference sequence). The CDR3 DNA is TGTGCCAGCAGCTTTGGGACAGGGGACAATCAGCCCCAGCATTTT. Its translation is CASSFGTGDNQPQHF.

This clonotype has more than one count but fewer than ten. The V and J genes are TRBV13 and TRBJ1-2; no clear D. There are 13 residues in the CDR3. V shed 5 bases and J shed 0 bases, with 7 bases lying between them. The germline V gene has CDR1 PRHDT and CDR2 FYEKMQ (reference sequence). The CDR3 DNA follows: TGTGCCAGCAGCACCAATACTAACTATGGCTACACCTTC. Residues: CASSTNTNYGYTF.

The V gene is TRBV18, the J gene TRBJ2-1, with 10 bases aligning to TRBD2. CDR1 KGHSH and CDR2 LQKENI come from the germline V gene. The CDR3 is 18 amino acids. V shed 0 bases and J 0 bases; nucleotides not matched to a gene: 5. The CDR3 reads CASSPPLAGGISYNEQFF. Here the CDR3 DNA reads TGTGCCAGCTCACCACCTTTAGCGGGAGGAATCTCCTACAATGAGCAGTTCTTC. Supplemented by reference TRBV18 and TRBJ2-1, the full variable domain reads NAGVMQNPRHLVRRRGQEARLRCSPMKGHSHVYWYRQLPEEGLKFMVYLQKENIIDESGMPKERFSAEFPKEGPSILRIQQVVRGDSAAYFCASSPPLAGGISYNEQFFGPGTRLTVL.

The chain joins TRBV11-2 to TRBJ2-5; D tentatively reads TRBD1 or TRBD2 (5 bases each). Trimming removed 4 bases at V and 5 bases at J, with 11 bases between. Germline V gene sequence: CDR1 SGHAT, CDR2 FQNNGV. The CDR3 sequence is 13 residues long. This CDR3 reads CASSSGTRETQYF. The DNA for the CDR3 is TGTGCCAGCAGCTCCGGGACGCGGGAGACCCAGTACTTC.

CDR3 loop: CASSPRAGGTDTQYF. For the CDR3, the DNA is TGTGCCAGCTCACCACGAGCGGGGGGCACAGATACGCAGTATTTT. V gene TRBV18 combines with J gene TRBJ2-3; 8 nucleotides agree with TRBD2. There are 15 residues in the CDR3. Germline loops: CDR1 KGHSH, CDR2 LQKENI. The junction had 1 base not matched to a gene; V was cut back by 1 base and J by 1 base.